This entry lists 30 T cell receptor beta chains sequenced from one sample in a study of T-cell memory formation after mild COVID-19. TCRdb reprocessed the 5' RACE reads with MiXCR, giving one entry per CDR3 protein. The sample consists of about 140,000 distinct CDR3 sequences, 14% to 15% of them appearing once. Sequenced: PBMCs or a T cell subset sorted from them (not recorded which). The receptors shown here come from an adult woman who had mild COVID-19 (a few samples of this study predate the infection). Cell type and time point are not known.

This clonotype showed up just a few times. The chain uses TRBV5-6 and TRBJ2-5; possible D gene TRBD2, 6 bases. There are 18 residues in the CDR3. With 5 bases removed from V and 5 bases from J, the gap between germline ends came to 28 bases. CDR1 and CDR2 (germline): SGHDT, YYEEEE. This CDR3 reads CASSQAPGVAGTGETQYF. CDR3 DNA: TGTGCCAGCAGTCAAGCTCCGGGAGTAGCTGGGACCGGGGAGACCCAGTACTTC.

The chain combines TRBV11-3 with TRBJ2-5; D may be TRBD2 (5 bases). Trimming took 4 bases from V and 5 from J, leaving 17 bases between them. CDR3 length: 15 amino acids. The germline CDR1 and CDR2 sequences are SGHNT and YENEEA. The chain's CDR3 is CASSSPVGALETQYF. CDR3 nucleotide sequence: TGTGCCAGCAGCTCCCCCGTGGGAGCCTTGGAGACCCAGTACTTC. Based on the CDR3 plus reference TRBV11-3 and TRBJ2-5, the full variable domain is EAGVVQSPRYKIIEKKQPVAFWCNPISGHNTLYWYLQNLGQGPELLIRYENEEAVDDSQLPKDRFSAERLKGVDSTLKIQPAELGDSAVYLCASSSPVGALETQYFGPGTRLLVL.

The V call is TRBV6-6, the J call TRBJ1-5; weak D call: TRBD1 (5 bases). V lost 0 bases and J lost 3, with 15 bases in between. Looked up from germline, CDR1 is MNHNY and CDR2 is SVGAGI (reference sequence). The CDR3 runs 17 residues. In DNA form, the CDR3 reads TGTGCCAGCAGTTACTCGGGGCGCAGGGATGACAATCAGCCCCAGCATTTT. Its protein is CASSYSGRRDDNQPQHF.

The rearrangement joins TRBV4-1 to TRBJ2-5; D unresolved. V was clipped by 2 bases and J by 0 bases, with 7 bases between them. CDR1 is MGHRA, CDR2 YSYEKL, per germline. The CDR3 covers 14 residues. The CDR3 sequence: CASSQYSDQETQYF. In DNA form, the CDR3 reads TGCGCCAGCAGCCAATACAGCGACCAAGAGACCCAGTACTTC.

Only a few counts were recorded for this clonotype. The V gene is TRBV6-2 or TRBV6-3, the J gene TRBJ2-1, with D uncertain. V dropped 0 bases and J dropped 0 bases, with 12 bases sitting between them. Per the germline V gene, CDR1 is MNHEY and CDR2 is SVGEGT. CDR3 length equals 17 residues. The CDR3: CASSYSGPGSSYNEQFF. Here the CDR3 DNA reads TGTGCCAGCAGTTACTCCGGGCCGGGTAGCTCCTACAATGAGCAGTTCTTC.

Many counts were recorded for this clonotype. V and J are TRBV12-3 or TRBV12-4 and TRBJ2-1; TRBD1 matches at 7 bases. CDR3 size: 15 residues. V gave up 6 bases and J gave up 3 bases; unmatched junction bases: 8. The CDR3 protein is CASSQPWDSYNEQFF. The CDR3 DNA reads as TGTGCCAGCAGCCAACCGTGGGACAGCTACAATGAGCAGTTCTTC.

The chain carries TRBV9 and TRBJ2-2; 7 nucleotides align to TRBD2. The CDR3 sequence is 14 residues long. Germline trimming cut 0 bases from V and 6 bases from J; bases unmatched to any gene: 2. Germline V gene data show CDR1 as SGDLS and CDR2 as YYNGEE. The CDR3 region is CASSVAGGAGELFF. CDR3 sequence (DNA): TGTGCCAGCAGCGTAGCTGGGGGGGCCGGGGAGCTGTTTTTT.

This clonotype came up a few times. The chain employs TRBV10-2 and TRBJ2-1; 9 nucleotides match TRBD2. Trimming at V came to 4 bases and at J to 5 bases, leaving 6 bases not matched to a gene. The CDR3 is 15 amino acids. Germline CDR1 is WSHSY and CDR2 is SAAADI. CDR3 nucleotides: TGCGCCAGCAGTGGACTAGCGGCAACAAACAATGAGCAGTTCTTC. As protein: CASSGLAATNNEQFF.

This rearrangement joins TRBV20-1 to TRBJ2-1; D gene unclear. Germline V lookup: CDR1 DFQATT, CDR2 SNEGSKA (reference sequence). Trimming removed 3 bases from V and 3 bases from J, with 15 bases in between. The length of the CDR3 is 15 residues. CDR3 sequence: CSARALGYGYNEQFF. Here the CDR3 DNA reads TGCAGTGCTAGGGCGTTGGGGTATGGCTACAATGAGCAGTTCTTC.

This sequence joins TRBV7-6 and TRBJ1-2, with unresolved D. CDR1 and CDR2 (germline): SGHVS, FNYEAQ. CDR3 length: 12 amino acids. V was shortened by 5 bases and J by 6 bases, with 10 bases between the two germline ends. CDR3 in DNA: TGTGCCAGCAGCCCTGACGGGCATGGCTACACCTTC. Protein product: CASSPDGHGYTF.

This clonotype was seen ten or more times. This chain connects TRBV20-1 to TRBJ2-1, with D perhaps matching TRBD2 (6 bases). This CDR3 region has 16 residues. Germline V gene data show CDR1 as DFQATT and CDR2 as SNEGSKA (reference sequence). Trimming left V 0 bases short and J 0 bases short, with 12 bases between. The CDR3 loop is CSARDPEGSSYNEQFF. CDR3 DNA: TGCAGTGCTAGAGACCCGGAGGGGAGCTCCTACAATGAGCAGTTCTTC.

This clonotype was recorded many times. The rearrangement uses TRBV4-2 and TRBJ2-1; D call uncertain. Germline V gives CDR1 LGHNA, CDR2 YNFKEQ. This CDR3 is built from 15 residues. Trimming cost V 2 bases and J 7 bases, with 15 bases left between them. CDR3 sequence reads: CASSQSRSMGNEQFF. The CDR3 DNA reads as TGTGCCAGCAGCCAATCGCGGAGTATGGGGAATGAGCAGTTCTTC.

The J gene is TRBJ2-5, the V gene TRBV4-2, with D perhaps TRBD2 (5 bases). V was trimmed by 1 base and J by 3 bases, leaving 18 bases between them. CDR1 and CDR2 from the germline V gene are LGHNA and YNFKEQ. This CDR3 has 17 amino acids. The CDR3 DNA reads as TGTGCCAGCAGCCAAGCCTGGACTGACTCTGAAAAAGAGACCCAGTACTTC. Protein: CASSQAWTDSEKETQYF.

This clonotype was seen more than once but under ten times. The rearrangement uses TRBV24-1 and TRBJ2-2, with TRBD1 as a possible D gene (5 bases). Germline values: CDR1 KGHDR, CDR2 SFDVKD. This CDR3 contains 12 residues. The V gene lost 11 bases and the J gene lost 4 bases, with 10 bases spanning the gap. The CDR3 nucleotides are TGTGCCATCGAAGGGGCCACCGGGGAGCTGTTTTTT. It specifies CAIEGATGELFF.

This clonotype has more than one count but fewer than ten. The chain joins TRBV29-1 to TRBJ2-7; 11 bases align to TRBD2. Unmatched junction bases numbered 6, after V lost 5 bases and J lost 6 bases. CDR1 SQVTM and CDR2 ANQGSEA come from the germline V gene. This CDR3 spans 13 amino acids. For the CDR3, the DNA is TGCAGCGTTTTCTTAGCGGGAGGGGTCGAGCAGTACTTC. Protein: CSVFLAGGVEQYF.

This clonotype turned up a few times. This chain uses TRBV4-3 with TRBJ2-7; D is perhaps TRBD2 (5 bases). The CDR3 consists of 13 residues. The V gene's germline CDR1 is LGHNA and CDR2 YSLEER. V gave up 0 bases and J gave up 3 bases, with 6 bases separating them. The CDR3 DNA reads as TGCGCCAGCAGCCAAGATCGGGACTACGAGCAGTACTTC. Translation: CASSQDRDYEQYF.

This clonotype was observed a few times. The chain joins TRBV24-1 to TRBJ2-1; a possible D gene is TRBD2 (7 bases). Per the germline V gene, CDR1 is KGHDR and CDR2 is SFDVKD. This CDR3 region has 14 residues. V dropped 4 bases and J dropped 7 bases, with 13 bases sitting between them. The CDR3 nucleotides read TGTGCCACCAGTGAGGTGGGGGGGCGTAATGAGCAGTTCTTC. This encodes CATSEVGGRNEQFF.

This clonotype was seen ten or more times. This sequence joins TRBV7-9 and TRBJ1-2; D is uncertain. The germline gives CDR1 SEHNR, CDR2 FQNEAQ (reference sequence). CDR3 length: 14 amino acids. Trimming left V 5 bases short and J 2 bases short, with 12 bases between. CDR3: CASSVLALNYGYTF. The CDR3 bases are TGTGCCAGCAGCGTTCTTGCACTCAACTATGGCTACACCTTC.

This chain links TRBV27 with TRBJ2-1; 13 nucleotides agree with TRBD2. V shed 4 bases and J 8 bases; nucleotides not matched to a gene: 5. Germline loops: CDR1 MNHEY, CDR2 SMNVEV (reference sequence). The CDR3 has 15 residues. CDR3 sequence: CASSSGTSGIHEQFF. The DNA of the CDR3 is TGTGCCAGCAGTTCCGGGACTAGCGGGATCCATGAGCAGTTCTTC.

This clonotype has ten or more counts. The chain is built from TRBV12-3 or TRBV12-4 and TRBJ2-2, with a weak D call TRBD1 (6 bases). V lost 5 bases and J lost 7, with 17 bases in between. This CDR3 has 15 amino acids. The CDR3 region has the DNA TGTGCCAGCAGTCAACAGGGCTGGGCCGGCGGGGAGCTGTTTTTT. This translates into CASSQQGWAGGELFF.

The V and J genes are TRBV7-8 and TRBJ2-5, with D perhaps TRBD1 (6 bases). Germline values: CDR1 SGHVS, CDR2 FQNEAQ. The V end lost 8 bases, the J end lost 1 base, and 11 bases lay between the germline ends. The CDR3 is made up of 13 amino acids. The CDR3 coding sequence is TGTGCCAGCCGAGGACAGTCCCAAGAGACCCAGTACTTC. It specifies CASRGQSQETQYF.

This chain uses TRBV4-1 with TRBJ2-7; a possible D gene is TRBD1 (5 bases). Trimming left V 0 bases short and J 7 bases short, with 22 bases between. This CDR3 has 17 residues. Germline V gene data show CDR1 as MGHRA and CDR2 as YSYEKL. The CDR3 loop reads CASSQEPPVAYTGEQYF. Here the CDR3 DNA reads TGCGCCAGCAGCCAAGAACCCCCCGTCGCGTATACAGGAGAGCAGTACTTC.

This clonotype was observed a handful of times. This chain connects TRBV3-1 to TRBJ1-1; the D is unclear. The ends were cut back, 5 bases at V and 6 bases at J, with 16 bases in the middle. CDR1 is LGHDT, CDR2 YNNKEL, per germline (reference sequence). This CDR3 region has 14 residues. The CDR3 nucleotides read TGTGCCAGCAGCTTAGGGCGGGGAAGGCCTGAAGCTTTCTTT. It encodes CASSLGRGRPEAFF.

Many counts were recorded for this clonotype. V gene TRBV7-9 combines with J gene TRBJ2-7; no firm D call. V gave up 1 base and J gave up 1 base, with 11 bases separating them. Germline CDR1 is SEHNR and CDR2 is FQNEAQ (reference sequence). This CDR3 comprises 15 residues. The CDR3 region is CASSLVNGDSYEQYF. Written as DNA, the CDR3 is TGTGCCAGCAGCTTAGTCAATGGCGATTCCTACGAGCAGTACTTC.

This rearrangement joins TRBV7-9 to TRBJ1-1; the D is unclear. Germline CDR1 reads SEHNR; CDR2 reads FQNEAQ (reference sequence). This CDR3 spans 11 amino acids. V was trimmed by 7 bases and J by 8 bases, leaving 11 bases between them. CDR3 bases: TGTGCCAGCAAATCAACCCGAGAAGCTTTCTTT. It specifies CASKSTREAFF.

This rearrangement joins TRBV27 to TRBJ2-7; TRBD1 agrees at 9 bases. V lost 10 bases and J lost 6; bases outside the gene matches: 10. The CDR3 length is 13 residues. In germline, CDR1 is MNHEY, CDR2 SMNVEV (reference sequence). The CDR3 nucleotides are TGTGCCAAGCGAGGGGACAGGGTTCGCGAGCAGTACTTC. Translated: CAKRGDRVREQYF.

The chain uses TRBV15 and TRBJ2-3, with D hard to call. V gave up 1 base and J gave up 0 bases, with 5 bases separating them. The germline V gene has CDR1 LNHNV and CDR2 YYDKDF (reference sequence). The CDR3 has 14 residues. CDR3 residues: CATSRAPSTDTQYF. CDR3 DNA: TGTGCCACCAGCAGAGCTCCTAGCACAGATACGCAGTATTTT.

The rearrangement uses TRBV9 and TRBJ2-7, with D unresolved. V was pared by 0 bases and J by 2 bases, with 9 bases between. Germline V gene sequence: CDR1 SGDLS, CDR2 YYNGEE. The CDR3 sequence is 14 residues long. The DNA for the CDR3 is TGTGCCAGCAGCGTAGGAGTGGGCGCCTACGAGCAGTACTTC. This sequence encodes CASSVGVGAYEQYF.

The chain couples TRBV20-1 to TRBJ1-4; 8 positions agree with TRBD1. CDR1 is DFQATT and CDR2 is SNEGSKA in the germline V gene (reference sequence). The CDR3 covers 17 residues. Trimming at V came to 3 bases and at J to 5 bases, leaving 14 bases not matched to a gene. The CDR3 reads CSASPLWTGKGNEKLFF. The CDR3 coding sequence is TGCAGTGCTAGCCCCCTTTGGACAGGGAAGGGGAATGAAAAACTGTTTTTT.

This clonotype has a handful of counts. The chain uses TRBV9 and TRBJ2-7, with TRBD1 matching over 8 bases. This CDR3 has 14 residues. Germline V gives CDR1 SGDLS, CDR2 YYNGEE. The trim removed 4 bases at V and 0 bases at J, leaving 3 bases unmatched. CDR3 loop: CASSIGTGSYEQYF. CDR3 nucleotide sequence: TGTGCCAGCAGCATCGGGACAGGCTCCTACGAGCAGTACTTC.